The rows below give T cell receptor beta chains drawn from one sample of a study of Ad26.COV2.S vaccination and SARS-CoV-2 variants. Produced via immunoSEQ multiplex PCR; TCRdb's table is partial and in-frame only. The table lists roughly 140,000 clones, roughly 85% of them singletons. The source material was peripheral blood, sampled after recovery from COVID-19. All receptors derive from a human donor who had recovered from COVID-19. Both conserved end residues are part of each CDR3. A D gene is named only where the DNA matches it firmly. A clone size is listed for some rows: how often the clone was seen (once, few, many), or a class if it is expanded.

d_call	j_call	clone_size	cdr3_length	v_call	cdr3_aa	cdr3_nt
.	TRBJ1-1	.	15	TRBV9	CASSPAVRGTTEAFF	TGTGCCAGCAGCCCCGCCGTCAGGGGTACCACTGAAGCTTTCTTT
TRBD2	TRBJ2-3	.	15	TRBV5-1	CASSLVSGGADTQYF	TGCGCCAGCAGCTTGGTCAGCGGGGGGGCAGATACGCAGTATTTT
.	TRBJ2-7	.	15	TRBV13	CASSLGGTTYYEQYF	TGTGCCAGCAGCTTAGGCGGGACAACCTACTACGAGCAGTACTTC
TRBD1	TRBJ1-2	.	16	TRBV2	CASGGVDRGAIYGYTF	TGTGCCAGCGGGGGCGTGGACAGGGGAGCTATCTATGGCTACACCTTC
.	TRBJ1-4	.	18	TRBV5-1	CASSRAGTWVATNEKLFF	TGCGCCAGCAGCAGGGCCGGGACGTGGGTTGCAACTAATGAAAAACTGTTTTTT
.	TRBJ2-7	.	13	TRBV28	CASSFTSSYEQYF	TGTGCCAGCAGTTTCACCTCCTCCTACGAGCAGTACTTC
.	TRBJ1-1	.	13	TRBV20-1	CSASQGMNTEAFF	TGCAGTGCTAGTCAGGGTATGAACACTGAAGCTTTCTTT
TRBD1	TRBJ1-2	.	14	TRBV19	CASSPGQGASGYTF	TGTGCCAGTAGCCCAGGACAGGGGGCGTCTGGCTACACCTTC
.	TRBJ2-7	.	15	TRBV5-1	CASSLALTGRYEQYF	TGCGCCAGCAGCTTGGCCCTAACAGGGAGGTACGAGCAGTACTTC
TRBD2	TRBJ2-1	.	14	TRBV10-2	CASSDFPTSIEQFF	TGCGCCAGCAGTGATTTCCCGACTAGCATTGAGCAGTTCTTC
.	TRBJ2-1	once	13	TRBV3-1/TRBV3-2	CASSQGGYNEQFF	TGTGCCAGCAGTCAAGGGGGATACAATGAGCAGTTCTTC
.	TRBJ2-2	.	13	TRBV27	CASSLSGGGELFF	TGTGCCAGCAGTTTATCAGGTGGCGGGGAGCTGTTTTTT
TRBD1	TRBJ2-4	.	15	TRBV15	CATGDRVRAKNIQYF	TGTGCCACCGGAGACAGGGTCCGAGCCAAAAACATTCAGTACTTC
.	TRBJ2-1	.	13	TRBV5-6	CASSLPMQNEQFF	TGTGCCAGCAGCTTGCCGATGCAAAATGAGCAGTTCTTC
.	TRBJ1-4	once	15	TRBV10-3	CAISDYEVVGEKLFF	TGTGCCATCAGTGATTATGAGGTAGTGGGAGAAAAACTGTTTTTT
.	TRBJ2-1	.	14	TRBV5-4	CASSLFEGRNEQFF	TGTGCCAGCAGCTTATTTGAAGGGAGGAATGAGCAGTTCTTC
TRBD1	TRBJ1-3	few	16	TRBV2	CASSEWDRGSGNTIYF	TGTGCCAGCAGTGAATGGGACAGGGGATCTGGAAACACCATATATTTT
.	TRBJ2-2	.	16	TRBV4-3	CASSQAQGFDTGELFF	TGCGCCAGCAGCCAAGCTCAGGGGTTCGACACCGGGGAGCTGTTTTTT
.	TRBJ1-2	.	13	TRBV6-2/TRBV6-3	CASSYSRNYGYTF	TGTGCCAGCAGTTACTCAAGAAACTATGGCTACACCTTC
.	TRBJ2-7	.	16	TRBV4-3	CASSQEWTASSYEQYF	TGCGCCAGCAGCCAAGAATGGACGGCCTCCTCCTACGAGCAGTACTTC
TRBD1	TRBJ1-1	.	15	TRBV9	CASSVAGGLNTEAFF	TGTGCCAGCAGCGTAGCAGGGGGCTTGAACACTGAAGCTTTCTTT
TRBD1	TRBJ2-1	many	14	TRBV30	CAWQTGFGNNEQFF	TGTGCCTGGCAGACAGGGTTTGGGAACAATGAGCAGTTCTTC
.	TRBJ1-5	.	14	TRBV6-5	CASTEIILVQPQHF	TGTGCCAGCACCGAAATCATCTTAGTCCAGCCCCAGCATTTT
TRBD2	TRBJ2-5	.	17	TRBV11-3	CASSSSKAGGHQETQYF	TGTGCCAGCAGTTCTTCTAAAGCGGGGGGCCACCAAGAGACCCAGTACTTC
.	TRBJ1-5	.	16	TRBV19	CASSPGQGLSNQPQHF	TGTGCCAGTAGCCCTGGTCAGGGGCTAAGCAATCAGCCCCAGCATTTT
.	TRBJ1-1	.	13	TRBV30	CAWSVLWDTEAFF	TGTGCCTGGAGTGTACTATGGGACACTGAAGCTTTCTTT
.	TRBJ2-5	.	13	TRBV11-2	CASSPQYQETQYF	TGTGCCAGCAGCCCTCAGTACCAAGAGACCCAGTACTTC
.	TRBJ1-1	.	12	TRBV28	CASSLSSTEAFF	TGTGCCAGCAGTTTATCTAGCACTGAAGCTTTCTTT
.	TRBJ1-6	.	22	TRBV6-1	CASSEAGRMVQALSSYNSPLHF	TGTGCCAGCAGTGAAGCCGGTCGTATGGTACAGGCCCTCAGCTCCTATAATTCACCCCTCCACTTT
TRBD1	TRBJ1-5	.	14	TRBV5-6	CASSHRDRDQPQHF	TGTGCCAGCAGCCACCGGGACAGAGATCAGCCCCAGCATTTT
TRBD2	TRBJ2-7	.	16	TRBV7-2	CASSLGLAGGDYEQYF	TGTGCCAGCAGCTTGGGACTAGCGGGGGGGGACTACGAGCAGTACTTC
TRBD2	TRBJ2-3	.	13	TRBV30	CAGRTSGGDTQYF	TGTGCCGGAAGGACTAGCGGGGGGGATACGCAGTATTTT
.	TRBJ1-2	.	12	TRBV6-1	CASSDQSYGYTF	TGTGCCAGCAGTGATCAGTCTTATGGCTACACCTTC
.	TRBJ1-3	.	14	TRBV1	CTLPPRQGGNTIYF	TGCACCCTTCCGCCGAGACAGGGAGGCAACACCATATATTTT
TRBD1	TRBJ2-3	once	15	TRBV30	CAWTGTGTSTDTQYF	TGTGCCTGGACCGGGACAGGCACTAGCACAGATACGCAGTATTTT
TRBD1	TRBJ1-2	once	15	TRBV18	CASSPETGARDGYTF	TGTGCCAGCTCACCAGAGACAGGGGCTCGAGATGGCTACACCTTC
.	TRBJ2-1	.	16	TRBV2	CASNPSTQGSGNEQFF	TGTGCCAGTAACCCTTCTACCCAGGGCTCGGGCAATGAGCAGTTCTTC
.	TRBJ1-2	.	10	TRBV2	CASRGGGYTF	TGTGCCAGCAGGGGAGGGGGCTACACCTTC
.	TRBJ2-3	.	15	TRBV27	CASRLVTGKTDTQYF	TGTGCCAGCAGACTAGTGACAGGTAAAACAGATACGCAGTATTTT
.	TRBJ1-5	.	15	TRBV2	CASSEVGGSNQPQHF	TGTGCCAGCAGTGAAGTTGGGGGAAGCAATCAGCCCCAGCATTTT
TRBD1	TRBJ1-6	.	14	TRBV7-9	CASSPDRSNSPLHF	TGTGCCAGCAGCCCGGACAGGAGTAATTCACCCCTCCACTTT
.	TRBJ1-1	.	15	TRBV3-1/TRBV3-2	CASSQEKGMNTEAFF	TGTGCCAGCAGCCAAGAAAAGGGTATGAACACTGAAGCTTTCTTT
.	TRBJ1-1	.	13	TRBV10-3	CAISESGVPEAFF	TGTGCCATCAGTGAGTCAGGGGTTCCTGAAGCTTTCTTT
.	TRBJ2-2	.	13	TRBV6-2/TRBV6-3	CASSYRGAGELFF	TGTGCCAGCAGTTACCGGGGCGCGGGGGAGCTGTTTTTT
.	TRBJ1-6	.	12	TRBV6-2/TRBV6-3	CASSSPSGSPHF	TGTGCCAGCAGCTCCCCATCTGGTTCCCCCCACTTT
.	TRBJ1-5	once	14	TRBV2	CASSEARLNQPQHF	TGTGCCAGCAGTGAAGCCCGCTTAAATCAGCCCCAGCATTTT
.	TRBJ1-2	.	13	TRBV11-2	CASTFGEYNGYTF	TGTGCCAGCACCTTCGGAGAATATAATGGCTACACCTTC
.	TRBJ1-5	.	14	TRBV30	CAAGGTAEREPQHF	TGTGCCGCGGGGGGGACGGCGGAAAGGGAGCCCCAGCATTTT
.	TRBJ2-1	.	13	TRBV30	CAWTSVATGEQFF	TGTGCCTGGACCTCTGTGGCGACGGGTGAGCAGTTCTTC
.	TRBJ2-5	.	12	TRBV6-1	CASSESVETQYF	TGTGCCAGCAGTGAGAGCGTGGAGACCCAGTACTTC
TRBD2	TRBJ2-2	.	12	TRBV7-2	CARRGGSGELFF	TGTGCCAGACGGGGGGGTTCCGGGGAGCTGTTTTTT
.	TRBJ1-6	.	14	TRBV6-5	CASDMGGNNSPLHF	TGTGCCAGCGACATGGGCGGGAACAATTCACCCCTCCACTTT
.	TRBJ2-1	.	14	TRBV3-1/TRBV3-2	CASSRGGGNNEQFF	TGTGCCAGCAGCCGAGGGGGGGGCAACAATGAGCAGTTCTTC
.	TRBJ1-2	few	15	TRBV15	CATSRDLTINYGYTF	TGTGCCACCAGCAGAGATCTAACCATAAACTATGGCTACACCTTC
TRBD1	TRBJ2-1	.	15	TRBV6-5	CASSEDRGSYNEQFF	TGTGCCAGCAGCGAGGACAGGGGGTCTTACAATGAGCAGTTCTTC
.	TRBJ2-1	.	14	TRBV29-1	CSVEVDSSYNEQFF	TGCAGCGTTGAAGTCGACAGCTCCTACAATGAGCAGTTCTTC
.	TRBJ2-7	.	15	TRBV24-1	CATQGGQLGDYEQYF	TGTGCCACCCAAGGGGGGCAACTGGGGGACTACGAGCAGTACTTC